Listed here are 11 T cell receptor beta chains from one sample, sequenced in a study of human T cells and chemical hapten exposure. Time point indicated: pre-sensitization, week 0. Treatment described: therapeutic diphenylcyclopropenone sensitization with weekly scalp DPC. A single record per CDR3 protein comes from TCRdb applying MiXCR to the RACE reads. The sample shows about 61,000 distinct CDR3 sequences, roughly 6.7% of them seen only once. Sequencing used whole blood, obtained in connection with sensitization to the hapten diphenylcyclopropenone (DPC). These receptors originate from a woman aged 25 to 39 with alopecia areata. Some clones in this sample may be carry-over from other donors' samples.

This clonotype was observed at least ten times. The chain is built from TRBV10-3 and TRBJ2-5; D possibly corresponds to TRBD1 (6 bases). Trimming pared 6 bases from V and 0 bases from J, leaving 11 bases between. This CDR3 contains 14 residues. Per the germline V gene, CDR1 is ENHRY and CDR2 is SYGVKD. The CDR3 DNA reads TGTGCCATCAGGGCTGACAGGAACCAAGAGACCCAGTACTTC. Translation: CAIRADRNQETQYF.

V gene TRBV2 combines with J gene TRBJ1-4; possibly TRBD1 for D (5 bases). Germline assignment: CDR1 SNHLY and CDR2 FYNNEI. Deletions cut 2 bases from V and 4 bases from J, with 11 bases between. The CDR3 totals 15 residues. The DNA of the CDR3 is TGTGCCAGCAGTGAACGGCAGGGCTTTAATGAAAAACTGTTTTTT. Translated, it gives CASSERQGFNEKLFF. The full variable domain, in which reference TRBV2 and TRBJ1-4 provide the parts outside the CDR3, is EPEVTQTPSHQVTQMGQEVILRCVPISNHLYFYWYRQILGQKVEFLVSFYNNEISEKSEIFDDQFSVERPDGSNFTLKIRSTKLEDSAMYFCASSERQGFNEKLFFGSGTQLSVL.

Points on this clonotype: This may be a read error: a much more frequent sequence differs by one nucleotide. This chain joins TRBV7-9 and TRBJ2-3; D is uncertain. Germline V gives CDR1 SEHNR, CDR2 FQNEAQ (reference sequence). V was clipped by 5 bases and J by 3 bases, with 12 bases between them. The CDR3 extends over 14 amino acids. The DNA for the CDR3 is TGTGCCAGCAGCCCGAGAGGAGTTACAGATACGCAGTATTTT. As protein: CASSPRGVTDTQYF.

This clonotype was counted ten times or more. The chain's CDR3 is CASCPGSSNTDTQYF. The DNA for the CDR3 is TGTGCCAGCTGTCCCGGGTCCTCTAACACAGATACGCAGTATTTT. The chain has TRBV6-1 and TRBJ2-3, with D hard to call. CDR3 length: 15 residues. V lost 8 bases to trimming and J lost 2 bases, with 17 bases between them. Looked up from germline, CDR1 is MNHNS and CDR2 is SASEGT.

The J gene is TRBJ1-2, the V gene TRBV18; the match to TRBD1 covers 10 bases. V dropped 3 bases and J dropped 8; count of bases not matched to a gene: 6. Germline lookup yields CDR1 KGHSH and CDR2 LQKENI. The CDR3 is 14 residues long. The CDR3 bases are TGTGCCAGCTCACCGGACAGGGGGTCGAAGGGCTACACCTTC. Translating it yields CASSPDRGSKGYTF.

This clonotype was recorded at least ten times. The CDR3 protein is CSARTGRAYGYTF. For the CDR3, the DNA is TGCAGTGCCAGGACAGGGAGGGCCTATGGCTACACCTTC. V gene TRBV20-1 combines with J gene TRBJ1-2, with 8 bases matching TRBD1. CDR1 is DFQATT, CDR2 SNEGSKA, per germline (reference sequence). The V segment lost 6 bases and the J segment 4 bases; nucleotides outside the gene matches: 7. This CDR3 region has 13 residues.

This clonotype was found many times. V gene TRBV10-3 combines with J gene TRBJ1-5, with 8 positions matching TRBD1. The CDR3 totals 15 residues. The trim removed 2 bases at V and 2 bases at J, leaving 2 bases unmatched. From germline, CDR1 is ENHRY and CDR2 SYGVKD. The CDR3 loop is CAISEGQGRNQPQHF. The CDR3 nucleotides are TGTGCCATCAGTGAGGGACAGGGTCGCAATCAGCCCCAGCATTTT.

The genes are TRBV5-1 and TRBJ2-1; 12 bases are shared with TRBD2. This CDR3 is built from 15 residues. From germline, CDR1 is SGHRS and CDR2 YFSETQ. The ends lost 3 bases at V and 9 bases at J; junction bases unmatched: 7. The CDR3 nucleotides read TGCGCCAGCAGCTCGACTAGCGGGGGTGGCGGTGAGCAGTTCTTC. Its protein is CASSSTSGGGGEQFF.

This clonotype has a count of ten or more. The rearrangement joins TRBV14 to TRBJ2-3, with 14 bases matching TRBD2. The CDR3 spans 17 residues. Looked up from germline, CDR1 is SGHDN and CDR2 is FVKESK. V shed 3 bases and J 5 bases; nucleotides not matched to a gene: 7. DNA for the CDR3: TGTGCCAGCAGCCATCCGACTAGCGGGGGGGCCGGAGATACGCAGTATTTT. Translating gives CASSHPTSGGAGDTQYF. Complete variable domain (other parts from reference TRBV14 and TRBJ2-3): EAGVTQFPSHSVIEKGQTVTLRCDPISGHDNLYWYRRVMGKEIKFLLHFVKESKQDESGMPNNRFLAERTGGTYSTLKVQPAELEDSGVYFCASSHPTSGGAGDTQYFGPGTRLTVL.

This clonotype has more than one count but fewer than ten. The J gene is TRBJ2-7, the V gene TRBV20-1, with 9 positions matching TRBD2. CDR3 length: 15 residues. The ends lost 2 bases at V and 6 bases at J; junction bases unmatched: 11. The germline V gene has CDR1 DFQATT and CDR2 SNEGSKA (reference sequence). This chain's CDR3 is CSARIGGGASGEQYF. CDR3 coding DNA: TGCAGTGCTAGAATAGGCGGGGGGGCCTCGGGCGAGCAGTACTTC.

This clonotype occurred a few times. V and J are TRBV6-6 and TRBJ1-5; D not resolved. Germline CDR1 is MNHNY and CDR2 is SVGAGI (reference sequence). V was pared by 6 bases and J by 0 bases, with 12 bases between. CDR3 length: 15 residues. The CDR3 DNA sequence: TGTGCCAGCAGAATCGACCAGAATAGCAATCAGCCCCAGCATTTT. Its protein product is CASRIDQNSNQPQHF.